A single sample gave rise to the 8 T cell receptor beta chains below, sequenced in a study of cytomegalovirus exposure and HLA in healthy donors. The PCR had 60 Vbeta and 13 Jbeta primers. Measured with immunoSEQ multiplex PCR; TCRdb has only the in-frame clones, and not every one. The sample shows 190,000 or so clones, about 85% of them seen only once. Sequencing used PBMCs. These receptors all stem from a male donor in good health and CMV-seropositive.

The chain carries TRBV4-1 and TRBJ1-1, with TRBD1 matching over 9 bases. The CDR3 is 15 residues long. The V gene end was trimmed by 4 bases and the J gene end by 4 bases; junction bases not matched to a gene: 7. Per the germline V gene, CDR1 is MGHRA and CDR2 is YSYEKL. This chain's CDR3 is CASSLYRGPGTEAFF. The CDR3 bases are TGCGCCAGCAGCCTATACAGGGGGCCGGGCACTGAAGCTTTCTTT.

The chain links TRBV2 to TRBJ2-2; D is unclear. V gave up 2 bases and J gave up 9 bases, with 13 bases separating them. This CDR3 is built from 14 residues. CDR1 and CDR2 (germline): SNHLY, FYNNEI. In nucleotides, the CDR3 is TGTGCCAGCAGTGAACAGAGCAGGTCCCGGGAGCTGTTTTTT. Translated: CASSEQSRSRELFF.

The J gene is TRBJ1-4, the V gene TRBV7-2, with a possible D match to TRBD1 (5 bases). The CDR3 covers 16 residues. The germline V and J ends were trimmed by 6 bases and 0 bases, with 14 bases remaining between them. The germline V gene has CDR1 SGHTA and CDR2 FQGNSA. The CDR3: CASRLTLGATNEKLFF. The CDR3 nucleotides are TGTGCCAGCAGGTTAACTCTAGGGGCAACTAATGAAAAACTGTTTTTT.

V and J are TRBV11-3 and TRBJ2-1, with a possible D match to TRBD1 (5 bases). The V gene lost 4 bases and the J gene lost 1 base, with 11 bases spanning the gap. Germline V gene lookup returns CDR1 SGHNT and CDR2 YENEEA. The CDR3 sequence is 15 residues long. This chain's CDR3 is CASSSRQSSYNEQFF. The DNA for the CDR3 is TGTGCCAGCAGCTCCCGACAGAGTTCCTACAATGAGCAGTTCTTC. Full variable domain (rest looked up from reference TRBV11-3 and TRBJ2-1): EAGVVQSPRYKIIEKKQPVAFWCNPISGHNTLYWYLQNLGQGPELLIRYENEEAVDDSQLPKDRFSAERLKGVDSTLKIQPAELGDSAVYLCASSSRQSSYNEQFFGPGTRLTVL.

V usage is TRBV5-6 and J usage is TRBJ1-2, with D unclear. Germline V lookup: CDR1 SGHDT, CDR2 YYEEEE. The ends were cut back, 2 bases at V and 7 bases at J, with 9 bases in the middle. The CDR3 is made up of 12 amino acids. CDR3 sequence: CASSFRSSGYTF. The CDR3 DNA is TGTGCCAGCAGCTTTCGTTCCTCTGGCTACACCTTC.

The chain carries TRBV18 and TRBJ2-7; D is ambiguous. The V gene lost 6 bases and the J gene lost 7 bases, with 13 bases spanning the gap. CDR1 is KGHSH and CDR2 is LQKENI in the germline V gene. This CDR3 has 12 amino acids. CDR3: CASSFNSGEQYF. DNA of the CDR3: TGTGCCAGCTCCTTTAATTCCGGGGAGCAGTACTTC.

This rearrangement joins TRBV19 to TRBJ2-3; 10 bases agree with TRBD1. Germline CDR1 reads LNHDA; CDR2 reads SQIVND (reference sequence). V lost 8 bases to trimming and J lost 0 bases; unmatched junction nucleotides: 2. This CDR3 has 14 residues. The CDR3 protein is CASRDRGSTDTQYF. CDR3 DNA sequence: TGTGCCAGTCGGGACAGGGGAAGCACAGATACGCAGTATTTT.

This chain links TRBV27 with TRBJ2-7, with 8 nucleotides matching TRBD1. CDR1 is MNHEY, CDR2 SMNVEV, per germline (reference sequence). V dropped 6 bases and J dropped 1; count of bases not matched to a gene: 5. CDR3 length: 14 residues. The CDR3 DNA is TGTGCCAGCAGGCCCCGACAGGGGTCCTACGAGCAGTACTTC. This encodes CASRPRQGSYEQYF.